Shown below are 25 T cell receptor beta chains from a single sample sequenced in a study of blood T cells in healthy people across ages. A second PCR, run for roughly 6 to 11 cycles, used a sample-barcoded 5' primer plus a J-beta primer mix. MiXCR was run by TCRdb on the 5' RACE reads, yielding one entry per CDR3 protein. Of 650,000 to 900,000 distinct CDR3 sequences listed, roughly 60% are singletons. The sequencing sample was made of blood. The receptor source for this set is a man aged 25 to 45 in good health.

The chain uses TRBV7-2 and TRBJ1-5; D remains unclear. V gave up 1 base and J gave up 2 bases, with 18 bases separating them. Germline V gene lookup returns CDR1 SGHTA and CDR2 FQGNSA. This CDR3 is 18 amino acids long. The CDR3 reads CASSLGRGRRLGNQPQHF. Written as DNA, the CDR3 is TGTGCCAGCAGCTTAGGCCGCGGTCGGCGCTTAGGCAATCAGCCCCAGCATTTT.

Many counts were recorded for this clonotype. V gene TRBV2 combines with J gene TRBJ1-4; D uncertain. The V end lost 3 bases, the J end lost 11 bases, and 7 bases lay between the germline ends. CDR1 SNHLY and CDR2 FYNNEI come from the germline V gene. There are 11 residues in the CDR3. In DNA form, the CDR3 reads TGTGCCAGCAGTGAGAATGTTAAACTGTTTTTT. This encodes CASSENVKLFF.

This clonotype turned up a few times. The gene calls are TRBV21-1 and TRBJ2-7; no DNA check was done on the table's D call, TRBD1. TRBV21-1 corresponds to a pseudogene. The CDR3 is 14 residues long. CDR3 amino acids: CASSLDRGNYEQYF. CDR3 nucleotide sequence: TGTGCCAGCTCCCTTGACAGGGGGAACTACGAGCAGTACTTC.

Only a few counts were recorded for this clonotype. This sequence joins TRBV12-3 or TRBV12-4 and TRBJ1-2; possible D gene TRBD1, 6 bases. V was pared by 6 bases and J by 5 bases, with 13 bases between. The CDR3 loop spans 13 amino acids. In DNA form, the CDR3 reads TGTGCCAGCAGGGAGGACAGAAGATATGGCTACACCTTC. As protein: CASREDRRYGYTF.

V and J are TRBV4-3 and TRBJ1-1, with D possibly TRBD1 on 5 matching bases. There are 17 residues in the CDR3. Germline CDR1 reads LGHNA; CDR2 reads YSLEER. V gave up 0 bases and J gave up 5 bases, with 19 bases separating them. DNA of the CDR3: TGCGCCAGCAGCCAAGATCCGGTAGTCAGGGAATGGACTGAAGCTTTCTTT. This gives the protein CASSQDPVVREWTEAFF.

The chain is built from TRBV4-2 and TRBJ2-3; either TRBD1 or TRBD2 may supply D (5 bases each). Trimming shortened V by 0 bases and J by 4 bases, and 14 bases separated the two germline ends. CDR1 and CDR2 (germline): LGHNA, YNFKEQ. The CDR3 is made up of 16 amino acids. CDR3 coding DNA: TGTGCCAGCAGCCAAGATGTTGGCAGGGAGTCAGATACGCAGTATTTT. This encodes CASSQDVGRESDTQYF.

The table lists this clonotype with a few counts. The gene calls are TRBV2 and TRBJ2-5, with 12 bases identical to TRBD1. V lost 6 bases, J lost 5 bases, and 7 bases stayed unmatched. CDR3 length: 15 amino acids. Per germline, CDR1 SNHLY and CDR2 FYNNEI. As DNA, the CDR3 is TGTGCCAGCAGCTATGGGACAGGGGGCTCGGAGACCCAGTACTTC. The encoded protein is CASSYGTGGSETQYF.

The chain combines TRBV12-3 or TRBV12-4 with TRBJ1-1, with a possible D match to TRBD1 (6 bases). The CDR3 extends over 13 amino acids. V was shortened by 6 bases and J by 3 bases, with 11 bases between the two germline ends. CDR3 nucleotides: TGTGCCAGCAGGCTAACAGGGTACACTGAAGCTTTCTTT. Its translation: CASRLTGYTEAFF.

V gene TRBV7-9 combines with J gene TRBJ1-1, with 7 bases aligning to TRBD1. This CDR3 comprises 13 residues. V was clipped by 5 bases and J by 3 bases; unmatched bases: 3. The V gene's germline CDR1 is SEHNR and CDR2 FQNEAQ (reference sequence). CDR3 sequence: CASSPGQHTEAFF. The CDR3 DNA is TGTGCCAGCAGCCCGGGACAGCACACTGAAGCTTTCTTT.

The genes are TRBV5-1 and TRBJ2-3; D call uncertain. Germline values: CDR1 SGHRS, CDR2 YFSETQ. The CDR3 length is 14 residues. The ends were cut back, 2 bases at V and 1 base at J, with 8 bases in the middle. The CDR3 protein is CASSLQWGTDTQYF. CDR3 coding DNA: TGCGCCAGCAGCTTACAGTGGGGCACAGATACGCAGTATTTT.

The genes are TRBV7-9 and TRBJ1-1; perhaps TRBD1 as D (5 bases). Germline CDR1 is SEHNR and CDR2 is FQNEAQ (reference sequence). The CDR3 is 14 residues long. V was cut by 6 bases and J by 4 bases, with 15 bases left in between. The CDR3 nucleotides read TGTGCCAGCAGGTCGATTCCGGGGGGCACTGAAGCTTTCTTT. It is translated as CASRSIPGGTEAFF.

The J gene is TRBJ2-3, the V gene TRBV6-5, with D unresolved. The CDR3 length is 15 residues. V was clipped by 0 bases and J by 6 bases, with 13 bases between them. Germline V gene lookup returns CDR1 MNHEY and CDR2 SVGAGI. The CDR3 loop is CASSYSTQVADTQYF. CDR3 bases: TGTGCCAGCAGTTACTCGACTCAGGTGGCCGATACGCAGTATTTT.

This clonotype appeared a few times. The chain uses TRBV25-1 and TRBJ1-2; 7 bases match TRBD1. CDR1 MGHDK and CDR2 SYGVNS come from the germline V gene. Unmatched junction bases numbered 6, after V lost 7 bases and J lost 10 bases. CDR3 length: 11 amino acids. CDR3 sequence (DNA): TGTGCCAGCACCCGACAGGGAAACTACACCTTC. Amino acids: CASTRQGNYTF.

This clonotype turned up a few times. V usage is TRBV4-3 and J usage is TRBJ2-5, with TRBD1 matching over 8 bases. This CDR3 comprises 14 residues. Germline values: CDR1 LGHNA, CDR2 YSLEER. The V gene end was trimmed by 0 bases and the J gene end by 6 bases; junction bases not matched to a gene: 3. The CDR3 protein is CASSQDQGAKTQYF. CDR3 DNA sequence: TGCGCCAGCAGCCAAGATCAGGGGGCGAAGACCCAGTACTTC.

The V call is TRBV28, the J call TRBJ1-1, with a weak D call TRBD1 (5 bases). Germline V gene data show CDR1 as MDHEN and CDR2 as SYDVKM. The CDR3 contains 13 residues. Trimming removed 4 bases at V and 1 base at J, with 7 bases between. The CDR3 here is CASSSGQNTEAFF. The CDR3 region has the DNA TGTGCCAGCAGTTCCGGACAGAACACTGAAGCTTTCTTT.

The rearrangement links TRBV4-2 to TRBJ2-3; D not certain. Trimming cost V 1 base and J 0 bases, with 8 bases left between them. This CDR3 comprises 15 residues. CDR1 and CDR2 (germline): LGHNA, YNFKEQ. CDR3 nucleotides: TGTGCCAGCAGCCAAGCGGAGACGAGCACAGATACGCAGTATTTT. Amino acids: CASSQAETSTDTQYF.

The chain couples TRBV10-3 to TRBJ2-3, with D possibly TRBD2 on 5 matching bases. The germline V gene has CDR1 ENHRY and CDR2 SYGVKD. V gave up 0 bases and J gave up 6 bases, with 7 bases separating them. The CDR3 extends over 13 amino acids. The CDR3 coding sequence is TGTGCCATCAGTGAGTCTAGCGAGGATACGCAGTATTTT. Protein sequence: CAISESSEDTQYF.

The CDR3, as DNA: TGTGCCAGCAGTTTATTAGGACAGGTCGGGCACGAGCAGTACTTC. The encoded protein is CASSLLGQVGHEQYF. The chain recombines TRBV27 with TRBJ2-7; 7 positions match TRBD1. The V gene end was trimmed by 1 base and the J gene end by 5 bases; junction bases not matched to a gene: 8. The CDR3 spans 15 residues. Per the germline V gene, CDR1 is MNHEY and CDR2 is SMNVEV (reference sequence).

The chain joins TRBV29-1 to TRBJ2-7; D not resolved. The ends were cut back, 8 bases at V and 0 bases at J, with 11 bases in the middle. The CDR3 is made up of 12 amino acids. CDR1 is SQVTM, CDR2 ANQGSEA, per germline. The chain's CDR3 is CSTQTSSYEQYF. CDR3 sequence (DNA): TGCAGCACCCAAACCAGCTCCTACGAGCAGTACTTC.

This clonotype appeared a few times. The V and J genes are TRBV6-2 or TRBV6-3 and TRBJ1-2, with a tentative D call TRBD1 (6 bases). CDR3 length equals 14 residues. Trimming cost V 5 bases and J 7 bases, with 17 bases left between them. Germline values: CDR1 MNHEY, CDR2 SVGEGT. The CDR3 is CASSRWGPTTGYTF. CDR3 DNA sequence: TGTGCCAGCAGTCGGTGGGGGCCCACAACTGGCTACACCTTC.

This clonotype was seen a handful of times. V and J are TRBV11-2 and TRBJ2-3; D possibly corresponds to TRBD2 (5 bases). CDR3 length: 12 amino acids. Germline CDR1 and CDR2: SGHAT and FQNNGV. The ends were cut back, 5 bases at V and 8 bases at J, with 11 bases in the middle. CDR3: CASSELESTQYF. The CDR3 nucleotides are TGTGCCAGCAGCGAACTAGAAAGTACGCAGTATTTT.

This clonotype has a single count. This sequence joins TRBV30 and TRBJ2-1, with 10 bases lining up with TRBD1. The ends lost 3 bases at V and 7 bases at J; junction bases unmatched: 9. Germline CDR1 GTSNPN, CDR2 SVGIG (reference sequence). The CDR3 runs 15 residues. This CDR3 reads CAWRTGGGIWNEQFF. The CDR3 DNA reads TGTGCCTGGAGGACAGGGGGCGGAATTTGGAATGAGCAGTTCTTC.

A remark on this clonotype: A read error may produce the germline difference seen at one junction end. The chain is built from TRBV7-2 and TRBJ2-7; no reliable D call. Germline V gene data show CDR1 as SGHTA and CDR2 as FQGNSA. The CDR3 length is 15 residues. In DNA form, the CDR3 reads TGTGCCAGCGGCTTAGAGTTAGGCAGATCCTACGAGCAGTACTTC. It codes for CASGLELGRSYEQYF.

CDR3 region: CASSGGTDEQFF. The CDR3 DNA is TGTGCCAGCAGCGGAGGGACAGACGAGCAGTTCTTC. This chain connects TRBV9 to TRBJ2-1; 7 bases map to TRBD1. CDR3 length: 12 residues. V gave up 3 bases and J gave up 10 bases; unmatched junction bases: 4. Germline assignment: CDR1 SGDLS and CDR2 YYNGEE.

The chain carries TRBV7-2 and TRBJ1-1, with 8 bases matching TRBD1. The length of the CDR3 is 14 residues. The germline CDR1 and CDR2 sequences are SGHTA and FQGNSA. V dropped 5 bases and J dropped 3; count of bases not matched to a gene: 5. The CDR3 DNA follows: TGTGCCAGCAGCACCCGACAGGGGCACACTGAAGCTTTCTTT. Translation gives CASSTRQGHTEAFF.